This T cell receptor (beta chain) appears in the sequencing data of a study of cytomegalovirus exposure and HLA in healthy donors. Points from the study as a whole: The authors enumerated roughly 180 TCR beta chains as linked to cytomegalovirus. Subsequent analysis revealed that first-cohort TCR clusters tended to co-occur in the roughly 120 validation repertoires. As confirmed in vitro, a few CMV-associated chains were specific for CMV antigens.

The method was immunoSEQ multiplex PCR; TCRdb's version includes in-frame clones alone and lacks a portion of them. The sample gives 120,000 or so clones, 75% to 90% of which show up once; 1.5% to 2% is in the top ten. Trimming stripped 2 bases from V and 6 bases from J, with 8 bases between. This CDR3 region has 12 residues. CDR1 and CDR2 (germline): MNHEY, SMNVEV (reference sequence). The table lists this clone with a count of one. Its antigen is currently unknown. This clonotype was sampled from a woman aged 18-29 years in good health and CMV-seronegative. Sequencing was performed on PBMCs. This chain joins TRBV27 and TRBJ2-7, with D unresolved. In nucleotides, the CDR3 is TGTGCCAGCAGTTTAGCGTCGGGCGAGCAGTACTTC. It yields the protein CASSLASGEQYF.